This T cell receptor beta chain was documented in a study of T-cell reconstitution after alpha-beta-depleted transplantation in children. The authors prepared the TCRbeta library with unique molecular identifiers. TCRdb redid the calling of the PCR reads with MiXCR, one entry per CDR3 protein. In the table there are approximately 490,000 distinct CDR3 sequences, around an eighth of which are singletons. In its sample, this clonotype was seen a few times. Germline CDR1 MNHEY, CDR2 SVGAGI. The CDR3 runs 16 residues. With 2 bases clipped from V and 5 bases from J, the junction kept 7 bases outside the gene matches.

Sequencing used PBMCs from the stem cell graft donor, obtained from the stem cell graft. The TCR was taken from a human donor who donated a stem cell graft to a child with combined immunodeficiency. The chain has TRBV6-5 and TRBJ2-1, with 9 bases fitting TRBD1. The CDR3 region has the DNA TGTGCCAGCAGTTACCTTCCGGGACAGGGTAACAATGAGCAGTTCTTC. It is translated as CASSYLPGQGNNEQFF.